The 17 T cell receptor beta chains reported below all come from one sample, sequenced in a study of regulatory T cells in long-lasting Graves disease. Stated time point: newly diagnosed GD, antithyroid drugs for less than 3 months. RNA from PBMCs was the source of the TCR library. Relying on iRepertoire HTBI primers and Arm-PCR of CDR3 regions, the team built TCR beta libraries. TCRdb ran MiXCR on the multiplex PCR reads and lists one entry per CDR3 protein. The repertoire has 350,000 to 500,000 distinct CDR3 sequences, roughly 15% of them found once; the top ten carry 20% to 25%. Another study also made use of these data, one on T cells in Graves' hyperthyroidism and ophthalmopathy.

Here the sequenced sample was peripheral blood mononuclear cells (PBMCs), taken at new diagnosis, from a patient treated with antithyroid drugs. The receptors come from a woman aged 18 to 35 with Graves disease.

This clonotype was detected many times. The V and J genes are TRBV30 and TRBJ1-1; 8 bases line up with TRBD1. CDR1 is GTSNPN and CDR2 is SVGIG in the germline V gene (reference sequence). J was trimmed by 5 bases and V by 3 bases; bases with no gene match: 11. The CDR3 totals 15 residues. CDR3 sequence: CAWRGTGGGGTEAFF. DNA of the CDR3: TGTGCCTGGAGGGGGACAGGAGGGGGAGGTACTGAAGCTTTCTTT.

The chain links TRBV12-3 or TRBV12-4 to TRBJ2-6; D may match TRBD1 or TRBD2 (5 bases each). V dropped 5 bases and J dropped 0 bases, with 26 bases sitting between them. CDR3 size: 21 residues. CDR3 DNA: TGTGCCAGCAGTGAAGGGACCGAGGCGGAGCCTACGAGCTCTGGGGCCAACGTCCTGACTTTC. Translated: CASSEGTEAEPTSSGANVLTF.

This clonotype has a count of ten or more. CDR3 nucleotide sequence: TGTGCCAGCAGTTCAGGGACAGAAAACTACGAGCAGTACTTC. This sequence encodes CASSSGTENYEQYF. J is TRBJ2-7 and V is TRBV28, with 7 nucleotides matching TRBD1. The junction had 6 bases not matched to a gene; V was cut back by 4 bases and J by 3 bases. Germline values: CDR1 MDHEN, CDR2 SYDVKM. This CDR3 is 14 amino acids long. The full variable domain, rest sourced from reference TRBV28 and TRBJ2-7, is DVKVTQSSRYLVKRTGEKVFLECVQDMDHENMFWYRQDPGLGLRLIYFSYDVKMKEKGDIPEGYSVSREKKERFSLILESASTNQTSMYLCASSSGTENYEQYFGPGTRLTVT.

This clonotype appeared a few times. V gene TRBV7-3 combines with J gene TRBJ2-7; the D is unclear. Between the trimmed V and J ends, which lost 8 bases and 1 base, there was a span of 6 bases. CDR1 is SGHTA, CDR2 FQGTGA, per germline. This CDR3 has 11 residues. The CDR3 reads CASFESYEQYF. The CDR3 region has the DNA TGTGCCAGCTTTGAGTCCTACGAGCAGTACTTC.

This clonotype was seen at least ten times. The chain has TRBV20-1 and TRBJ2-7, with TRBD1 matching over 7 bases. From germline, CDR1 is DFQATT and CDR2 SNEGSKA (reference sequence). Losses at the gene ends were 7 bases for V and 0 bases for J; bases not matched to a gene: 6. This CDR3 is 13 amino acids long. The CDR3, as DNA: TGCAGTGGAGGGGACAGAACCTCCTACGAGCAGTACTTC. It translates to CSGGDRTSYEQYF.

The rearrangement uses TRBV7-3 and TRBJ2-2, with unresolved D. The CDR3 consists of 14 residues. The V gene's germline CDR1 is SGHTA and CDR2 FQGTGA. Trimming left V 1 base short and J 2 bases short, with 5 bases between. Here the CDR3 reads CASSLIHNTGELFF. For the CDR3, the DNA is TGTGCCAGCAGCTTAATACACAACACCGGGGAGCTGTTTTTT.

This clonotype was detected many times. In nucleotides, the CDR3 is TGTGCCAGCAGCCCTACCGGGACACAGAACTATGGCTACACCTTC. Its translation: CASSPTGTQNYGYTF. This chain joins TRBV3-1 and TRBJ1-2; tentative D call: TRBD1 (6 bases). The CDR3 sequence is 15 residues long. Trimming took off 4 bases at V and 2 bases at J, with 14 bases between the two ends. Per the germline V gene, CDR1 is LGHDT and CDR2 is YNNKEL (reference sequence). Based on the CDR3 plus reference TRBV3-1 and TRBJ1-2, the full variable domain is DTAVSQTPKYLVTQMGNDKSIKCEQNLGHDTMYWYKQDSKKFLKIMFSYNNKELIINETVPNRFSPKSPDKAHLNLHINSLELGDSAVYFCASSPTGTQNYGYTFGSGTRLTVV.

This clonotype was observed many times. The rearrangement joins TRBV10-3 to TRBJ2-5; no clear D. CDR3 length equals 14 residues. The germline CDR1 and CDR2 sequences are ENHRY and SYGVKD. The V end lost 2 bases, the J end lost 2 bases, and 9 bases lay between the germline ends. The CDR3 DNA is TGTGCCATCAGTGAGCGGGCCTTGCAAGAGACCCAGTACTTC. Encoded protein: CAISERALQETQYF.

This clonotype has more than one count but fewer than ten. The junction and the germline gene differ at one end; a read error may be behind it. The rearrangement joins TRBV7-3 to TRBJ1-1, with D maybe TRBD1 (5 bases). Germline CDR1 reads SGHTA; CDR2 reads FQGTGA. The CDR3 is 13 residues long. The CDR3 region is CASRLTANTEAFF. In DNA form, the CDR3 reads TGTGCCAGCCGCTTGACAGCCAACACTGAAGCTTTCTTT.

V usage is TRBV6-9 and J usage is TRBJ2-7, with 7 bases identical to TRBD1. The germline V gene encodes CDR1 MNHGY and CDR2 SVAAGI. The CDR3 length is 14 residues. J gave up 1 base and V 2 bases, and 2 bases lay outside the gene matches. The CDR3 nucleotides are TGTGCCAGCAGTTATCGGGACAGATCCTACGAGCAGTACTTC. Its translation: CASSYRDRSYEQYF.

This clonotype was seen only a few times. The genes are TRBV4-1 and TRBJ2-2; TRBD1 might be the D (5 bases). V gave up 2 bases and J gave up 6 bases, with 13 bases separating them. From germline, CDR1 is MGHRA and CDR2 YSYEKL. The CDR3 is made up of 15 amino acids. CDR3 DNA: TGCGCCAGCAGCCAAAGGCAGGGAACTTCCGGGGAGCTGTTTTTT. Its protein is CASSQRQGTSGELFF.

The gene calls are TRBV5-1 and TRBJ2-1, with 7 positions matching TRBD2. The ends lost 1 base at V and 2 bases at J; junction bases unmatched: 6. Germline CDR1 SGHRS, CDR2 YFSETQ. This CDR3 is built from 16 residues. The CDR3 protein is CASSLSIAGPYNEQFF. The CDR3 DNA follows: TGCGCCAGCAGCTTGTCAATAGCGGGCCCCTACAATGAGCAGTTCTTC.

Ten or more counts support this clonotype. The gene calls are TRBV28 and TRBJ2-1, with 10 bases matching TRBD2. This CDR3 is 16 amino acids long. Germline CDR1 and CDR2: MDHEN and SYDVKM. J gave up 5 bases and V 4 bases, and 8 bases lay outside the gene matches. In DNA, the CDR3 is TGTGCCAGCAGTTCCCTAGGACTAGCGGTCGACAATGAGCAGTTCTTC. Protein: CASSSLGLAVDNEQFF. The whole variable domain, remainder taken from reference TRBV28 and TRBJ2-1, is DVKVTQSSRYLVKRTGEKVFLECVQDMDHENMFWYRQDPGLGLRLIYFSYDVKMKEKGDIPEGYSVSREKKERFSLILESASTNQTSMYLCASSSLGLAVDNEQFFGPGTRLTVL.

This clonotype showed up many times. This chain connects TRBV7-9 to TRBJ2-7; D assignment may be TRBD1 or TRBD2 (5 bases each). Germline CDR1 and CDR2: SEHNR and FQNEAQ (reference sequence). The length of the CDR3 is 14 residues. The V end was cut by 3 bases, the J end by 2 bases, with 11 bases between. CDR3 bases: TGTGCCAGCAGCTTTCAGGGAGCACCCTACGAGCAGTACTTC. Its protein is CASSFQGAPYEQYF. The variable domain in full, with the rest retrieved from reference TRBV7-9 and TRBJ2-7, is DTGVSQNPRHKITKRGQNVTFRCDPISEHNRLYWYRQTLGQGPEFLTYFQNEAQLEKSRLLSDRFSAERPKGSFSTLEIQRTEQGDSAMYLCASSFQGAPYEQYFGPGTRLTVT.

This clonotype was counted a few times. The V gene is TRBV29-1, the J gene TRBJ2-1, with unresolved D. Trimming cost V 3 bases and J 12 bases, with 12 bases left between them. The germline gives CDR1 SQVTM, CDR2 ANQGSEA. The CDR3 runs to 11 residues. CDR3 region: CSVDGSSVQFF. DNA for the CDR3: TGCAGCGTTGATGGGTCGTCGGTGCAGTTCTTC.

In its sample, this clonotype was seen many times. This chain joins TRBV6-1 and TRBJ1-1, with a weak D call TRBD1 (5 bases). The germline CDR1 and CDR2 sequences are MNHNS and SASEGT. Trimming removed 5 bases from V and 0 bases from J, with 16 bases in between. CDR3 size: 16 residues. CDR3 coding DNA: TGTGCCAGCAGTCGTCCCGGGACTTTCATGAACACTGAAGCTTTCTTT. Translating gives CASSRPGTFMNTEAFF.

This clonotype occurred many times. This chain links TRBV3-1 with TRBJ1-1; tentatively, D is TRBD1 (6 bases). The CDR3 is made up of 13 amino acids. CDR1 LGHDT and CDR2 YNNKEL come from the germline V gene (reference sequence). V was cut by 6 bases and J by 1 base, with 9 bases left in between. The CDR3 DNA reads TGTGCCAGCAGACACAGGGCGAACACTGAAGCTTTCTTT. This encodes CASRHRANTEAFF.